This T cell receptor (beta chain) was observed in a study of T cells after yellow fever vaccination (dated by TCRdb to the late 2010s). About the full investigation: Libraries from fractions with low cell numbers were prepared with the SMART-Seq v4 Ultra Low Input RNA kit. Blood samples were taken at several timepoints before and after primary and secondary immunization, and bulk PBMC replicates and cell subsets were isolated. To follow T-cell clones before and after both primary and booster YFV17D yellow fever vaccination, bulk TCR alpha and beta repertoires underwent longitudinal sequencing. Two healthy male donors made up the cohort, one aged 18 to 30 years and the other aged 30 to 40 years.

The germline V gene specifies SGHRS as CDR1 and YFSETQ as CDR2. The CDR3, cysteine through valine, is 13 amino acids long. The CDR3 DNA has 39 bases and is translated from base 1. The V end gives up 1 base and the J end 5 bases, leaving 1 base in the junction not matched to a gene. Points the paper makes about the study in general: Computational filtering was required because FACS-sorted repertoires could contain abundant contaminating clonotypes from the bulk population. Because the study included only two donors, the extent to which the findings can be generalized is limited. The secondary T-cell response was found to be weaker but faster than the primary response, with a peak reached on day 5 rather than on day 15. Most clones expanded after primary vaccination (around 96% of CD4 and around 88% of CD8) were re-detected after the booster, suggesting that broad memory maintenance occurred. A small share of clonotypes occurred in both CD4 and CD8 compartments, likely arising from convergent recombination.

To note about this clonotype: Its antigen is currently not known. Base quality data are lacking; no much larger clone is found one base away.

The sequencer was an Illumina NovaSeq 6000. TCR cDNA was synthesized by 5'RACE template switching, which introduced a universal primer site and unique molecular identifiers. Priming for cDNA synthesis came from both the TCR alpha and TCR beta constant segments. Two PCR steps were used to amplify libraries, with sample barcodes and sequencing adapters being added in the second step. Sequencing of the libraries was done on either Illumina HiSeq 2500 (2x100 bp) or NovaSeq (2x150 bp). Processing in the source paper ran as follows. MIGEC handled demultiplexing of reads and collapsing into UMI consensus sequences, while MiXCR performed V(D)J alignment. Using edgeR on replicate PBMC samples, clonotypes were called vaccine-responding if FDR was below 0.01 and the log2 fold change was above 5 up to day 15. CD4 or CD8 identity was assigned to each bulk clonotype according to whether the clonotype was present at higher abundance in the sequenced CD4 repertoire or the sequenced CD8 repertoire. TCRdb reran the public reads through fastp at Q25 and MiXCR, keeping productive beta chains. One record per CDR3 amino acid sequence lists the most common genes and DNA. TCRdb assigned the V and J calls; the authors' analysis was not used. The sample table holds nearly 300,000 distinct CDR3 sequences, of which approximately 10% were seen once. Approximately 3.5% of the sample belongs to the ten largest clones.

The treatment or condition label, as the study defines it: live attenuated yellow fever vaccine strain. PBMCs were isolated from peripheral blood using a standard Ficoll-Paque protocol. CD4 and CD8 T-cell fractions were isolated with Dynabeads CD4 and CD8 positive selection kits. TriZol was used to extract RNA from bulk PBMCs, CD4 and CD8 fractions, and dextramer-positive and dextramer-negative fractions. The clonotype comes from a man in his late teens or twenties who received the YFV17D yellow fever vaccine. The source was CD4+ T cells sorted from PBMCs, collected 5 days after the yellow fever booster vaccination. The rearrangement combines TRBV5-1 with TRBJ2-7; 9 junctional bases match TRBD1. This receptor has the CDR3 CASSLWTGDEQYV. At the DNA level, the sequence is TGCGCCAGCAGCTTGTGGACAGGGGACGAGCAGTACGTC.